This entry features one T cell receptor beta chain sequence. This clone was observed at least ten times. Its antigen has not been determined. No much larger clonotype is one base removed from it; base qualities were not supplied. Preparation of the library involved PCR. The listed sequencing device is Illumina HiSeq 4000. The TCR beta-chain CDR3 region of each patient was profiled by high-throughput sequencing. The original pipeline was this. Drawing on CDR3 differences between clinicopathological groups, the researchers built a classifier meant to tell apart patients with distant-metastatic papillary thyroid cancer. To measure repertoire diversity the researchers used the Shannon index, while the Morisita-Horn index served to gauge how similar the tumor and blood repertoires were. In-frame beta chains were kept once TCRdb had trimmed the public reads at Q25 with fastp and called clones with MiXCR. The V and J calls and clone size are TCRdb's, not the authors'. This sample is represented by roughly 48,000 clones; around 21% of them were singletons. The ten biggest clones cover 3.8% of the sample.

This sample was included in a study of metastatic and nonmetastatic thyroid tumors (dated by TCRdb to the early 2020s). As for the study more broadly: For patients with malignant and with benign thyroid disease, the researchers compared repertoires between peripheral blood samples and tumor or nodule tissue samples.

From the cysteine up to the phenylalanine, the CDR3 has a length of 13 residues. This entry keeps only the CDR3 DNA: 39 bases, framed from base 1. V lost 3 bases and J lost 6 bases; the stretch between them is 8 bases long. CDR1 and CDR2 are drawn from the germline V gene: MDHEN, SYDVKM. None of the patients had been given any treatment before thyroid surgery. The study retrospectively analysed patient clinical samples collected from about 2012 to 2019 using T-cell receptor beta sequencing. The paper's findings and limits, for the study overall: In both blood and tumor samples, malignant tumors were reported to have significantly higher TCR beta diversity than benign nodules.

This receptor chain uses TRBV28 and TRBJ1-4; confidence is insufficient to name the D gene. Sequenced: blood. The source of this sequence is a male donor with papillary thyroid cancer or a benign thyroid nodule (not recorded which). Some clones in this sample may be carry-over from other donors' samples. The CDR3 region: CASSLVVDEKLFF. The nucleotide sequence reads as follows: TGTGCCAGCAGTTTGGTGGTTGATGAAAAACTGTTTTTT.